This TCR beta chain was identified in a study of T-cell reconstitution after alpha-beta-depleted transplantation in children. This clonotype was detected many times. The library targeted TCRbeta and was prepared with unique molecular identifiers. Via MiXCR, TCRdb re-called the PCR reads, giving one row per CDR3 protein. The data contain about 610,000 distinct CDR3 sequences, roughly a tenth of them singletons. This CDR3 spans 12 amino acids. Germline V gives CDR1 SGHAT, CDR2 FQNNGV. V lost 5 bases to trimming and J lost 8 bases, with 10 bases between them. V and J are TRBV11-2 and TRBJ2-1; the D gene is possibly TRBD2 (5 bases). The receptor was isolated from a human donor who donated a stem cell graft to a child with acute myeloid leukemia. The sequenced sample was PBMCs from the stem cell graft donor, obtained from the stem cell graft. The CDR3 here is CASSPNSDEQFF. The CDR3 nucleotides read TGTGCCAGCAGCCCCAATAGCGATGAGCAGTTCTTC.